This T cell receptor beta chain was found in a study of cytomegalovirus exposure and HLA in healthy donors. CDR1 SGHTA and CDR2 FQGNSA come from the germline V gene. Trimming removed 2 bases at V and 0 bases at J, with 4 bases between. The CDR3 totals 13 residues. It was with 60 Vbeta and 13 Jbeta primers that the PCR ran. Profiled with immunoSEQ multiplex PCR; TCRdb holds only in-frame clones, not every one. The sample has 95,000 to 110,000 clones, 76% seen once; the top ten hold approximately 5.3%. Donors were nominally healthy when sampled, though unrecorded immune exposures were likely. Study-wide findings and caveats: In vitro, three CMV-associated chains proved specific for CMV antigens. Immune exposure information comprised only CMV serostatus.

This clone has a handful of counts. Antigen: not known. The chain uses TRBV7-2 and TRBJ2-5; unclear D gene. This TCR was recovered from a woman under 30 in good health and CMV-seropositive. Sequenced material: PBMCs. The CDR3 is CASSLFDQETQYF. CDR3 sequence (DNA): TGTGCCAGCAGCTTATTCGACCAAGAGACCCAGTACTTC.